Following are 29 T cell receptor beta chains from one sample sequenced in a study of T cell changes during pregnancy in multiple sclerosis (dated by TCRdb to between 2018 and 2020). Library preparation was by the immunoSEQ multiplex PCR assay. TCRdb holds this immuneACCESS table with in-frame rearrangements only. Some clones are missing; in checked studies, unresolved V genes explain under half, and the rest has no known cause. The sample includes tens of thousands of clones, with roughly 93% observed a single time. More than 2% of the sample is in the top ten clones. The sequencing here drew on peripheral blood, taken in the second trimester of pregnancy. These receptors originate from a female donor with multiple sclerosis, enrolled in a pregnancy study.

The chain is built from TRBV7-9 and TRBJ2-5, with a possible D match to TRBD1 (7 bases). Looked up from germline, CDR1 is SEHNR and CDR2 is FQNEAQ (reference sequence). This CDR3 contains 14 residues. Trimming removed 2 bases from V and 5 bases from J, with 12 bases in between. The CDR3 protein is CASSLKGAGETQYF. CDR3 in DNA: TGTGCCAGCAGCTTAAAGGGGGCGGGGGAGACCCAGTACTTC.

V usage is TRBV11-2 and J usage is TRBJ2-7; perhaps TRBD1 as D (6 bases). CDR1 and CDR2 from the germline V gene are SGHAT and FQNNGV. CDR3 length: 13 residues. Trimming took 10 bases from V and 5 from J, leaving 18 bases between them. The CDR3 DNA reads as TGTGCCACCGCGCAGGGGAGACGTAACGAGCAGTACTTC. Translating it yields CATAQGRRNEQYF.

The chain links TRBV6-1 to TRBJ1-2, with D possibly matching TRBD1 (6 bases). Germline values: CDR1 MNHNS, CDR2 SASEGT. The CDR3 consists of 14 residues. The V gene lost 1 base and the J gene lost 4 bases, with 10 bases spanning the gap. This CDR3 reads CASSEDRDAYGYTF. The CDR3 coding sequence is TGTGCCAGCAGTGAAGACAGGGACGCCTATGGCTACACCTTC.

The V gene is TRBV27, the J gene TRBJ2-1; D perhaps matches TRBD2 (6 bases). V was cut by 8 bases and J by 6 bases, with 8 bases left in between. Germline lookup yields CDR1 MNHEY and CDR2 SMNVEV (reference sequence). The CDR3 has 11 amino acids. The CDR3 spells CASGGSNEQFF. DNA for the CDR3: TGTGCCAGCGGGGGGTCCAATGAGCAGTTCTTC.

J is TRBJ2-2 and V is TRBV6-5; D not certain. Germline V gives CDR1 MNHEY, CDR2 SVGAGI. V was cut by 10 bases and J by 4 bases, with 7 bases left in between. The CDR3 is 11 residues long. The CDR3 bases are TGTGCCACCCTGGCCACCGGGGAGCTGTTTTTT. This translates into CATLATGELFF.

The chain links TRBV27 to TRBJ1-3; TRBD1 agrees at 7 bases. The V segment lost 6 bases and the J segment 0 bases; nucleotides outside the gene matches: 8. Germline CDR1 reads MNHEY; CDR2 reads SMNVEV (reference sequence). The CDR3 contains 16 residues. The CDR3, as DNA: TGTGCCAGCAGCAGGACAGGCATAGCCTCTGGAAACACCATATATTTT. Its protein product is CASSRTGIASGNTIYF.

This chain joins TRBV29-1 and TRBJ2-2; D gene ambiguous. This CDR3 is 14 amino acids long. The germline V gene encodes CDR1 SQVTM and CDR2 ANQGSEA. The germline V and J ends were trimmed by 6 bases and 1 base, with 12 bases remaining between them. The CDR3 DNA is TGCAGCGTCCCACACCATATGAACACCGGGGAGCTGTTTTTT. Translated, it gives CSVPHHMNTGELFF.

This rearrangement joins TRBV5-6 to TRBJ1-2, with a tentative D call TRBD1 (6 bases). Deletions cut 4 bases from V and 0 bases from J, with 10 bases between. The germline V gene encodes CDR1 SGHDT and CDR2 YYEEEE. The CDR3 runs 14 residues. CDR3 sequence: CASSLGQSNYGYTF. Here the CDR3 DNA reads TGTGCCAGCAGCCTAGGACAGTCTAACTATGGCTACACCTTC.

The chain joins TRBV6-6 to TRBJ1-1; D gene uncertain. Per the germline V gene, CDR1 is MNHNY and CDR2 is SVGAGI (reference sequence). This CDR3 comprises 14 residues. The V and J ends lost 6 bases and 13 bases respectively, with 24 bases between them. The CDR3 is CASRWVREGVEGFF. In DNA, the CDR3 is TGTGCCAGCAGATGGGTCCGGGAGGGCGTTGAGGGTTTCTTT.

This clone was detected once. In DNA form, the CDR3 reads TGTGCCAGCAGCGGACAGGGACAGAACCAAGAGACCCAGTACTTC. Translating it yields CASSGQGQNQETQYF. This chain connects TRBV25-1 to TRBJ2-5, with 8 bases that match TRBD1. Trimming took 6 bases from V and 0 from J; bases not matched to a gene: 6. The germline gives CDR1 MGHDK, CDR2 SYGVNS. The CDR3 runs 15 residues.

The V and J genes are TRBV9 and TRBJ1-6; D not resolved. V lost 2 bases and J 5 bases, leaving 8 bases between the germline ends. This CDR3 has 14 amino acids. Germline-derived CDR1 and CDR2 are SGDLS and YYNGEE. The CDR3 nucleotides read TGTGCCAGCAGCGTTGTTTCGGATAATTCACCCCTCCACTTT. This codes for CASSVVSDNSPLHF.

The genes are TRBV13 and TRBJ2-3, with 14 bases aligning to TRBD2. CDR3 length: 17 amino acids. Looked up from germline, CDR1 is PRHDT and CDR2 is FYEKMQ (reference sequence). With V trimmed by 4 bases and J by 6 bases, 9 bases remained unmatched. The CDR3 bases are TGTGCCAGCAGCTGGGGGACTAGCGGGGGACTCTTGGATACGCAGTATTTT. It codes for CASSWGTSGGLLDTQYF. The full variable domain, rest sourced from reference TRBV13 and TRBJ2-3, is AAGVIQSPRHLIKEKRETATLKCYPIPRHDTVYWYQQGPGQDPQFLISFYEKMQSDKGSIPDRFSAQQFSDYHSELNMSSLELGDSALYFCASSWGTSGGLLDTQYFGPGTRLTVL.

This chain uses TRBV5-4 with TRBJ2-5; D is unclear. CDR3 size: 13 residues. The V end lost 4 bases, the J end lost 2 bases, and 9 bases lay between the germline ends. Germline loops: CDR1 SGHNT, CDR2 YYREEE (reference sequence). The CDR3 DNA is TGTGCCAGCAGCCCCCGGGTGCAAGAGACCCAGTACTTC. Amino acids: CASSPRVQETQYF.

This chain uses TRBV29-1 with TRBJ2-5, with 11 positions matching TRBD1. The V gene's germline CDR1 is SQVTM and CDR2 ANQGSEA. This CDR3 region has 17 residues. V trimming: 3 bases; J trimming: 4 bases; junction bases outside the gene matches: 13. The CDR3 nucleotides read TGCAGCGTTGAGGCTGGGCCGGGACAGGGGGTTTTAGAGACCCAGTACTTC. This codes for CSVEAGPGQGVLETQYF.

The J gene is TRBJ2-2, the V gene TRBV28; 7 bases are a match to TRBD2. Germline CDR1 is MDHEN and CDR2 is SYDVKM. The CDR3 runs to 15 residues. Losses at the gene ends were 5 bases for V and 8 bases for J; bases not matched to a gene: 11. In DNA form, the CDR3 reads TGTGCCAGCAGTCCCCCCGGGACTACCTCGGGGGAGCTGTTTTTT. As protein: CASSPPGTTSGELFF.

The chain uses TRBV7-3 and TRBJ2-1, with 11 bases aligning to TRBD2. CDR1 and CDR2 from the germline V gene are SGHTA and FQGTGA. The CDR3 is 17 residues long. Trimming cost V 3 bases and J 7 bases; bases outside gene matches: 11. CDR3 sequence (DNA): TGTGCCAGCAGCTTCGGACTTAGCGGGGGGGCCGGTAATGAGCAGTTCTTC. This codes for CASSFGLSGGAGNEQFF.

This chain connects TRBV6-6 to TRBJ1-2; 8 nucleotides agree with TRBD1. With 8 bases clipped from V and 5 bases from J, the junction kept 7 bases outside the gene matches. The germline V gene has CDR1 MNHNY and CDR2 SVGAGI (reference sequence). CDR3 length equals 13 residues. The CDR3: CASDTGGTYGYTF. The CDR3 DNA follows: TGTGCCAGCGACACAGGGGGGACTTATGGCTACACCTTC.

V usage is TRBV11-3 and J usage is TRBJ2-2; the match to TRBD2 covers 10 bases. The CDR3 covers 16 residues. The trim removed 4 bases at V and 3 bases at J, leaving 5 bases unmatched. CDR1 is SGHNT, CDR2 YENEEA, per germline. The CDR3 bases are TGTGCCAGCAGCTCTAGCGGGGGCCCTTACACCGGGGAGCTGTTTTTT. This gives the protein CASSSSGGPYTGELFF. The entire variable domain, with the rest obtained from reference TRBV11-3 and TRBJ2-2, is as follows: EAGVVQSPRYKIIEKKQPVAFWCNPISGHNTLYWYLQNLGQGPELLIRYENEEAVDDSQLPKDRFSAERLKGVDSTLKIQPAELGDSAVYLCASSSSGGPYTGELFFGEGSRLTVL.

The J gene is TRBJ2-1, the V gene TRBV9; D is uncertain. Germline V CDR1 and CDR2: SGDLS, YYNGEE. V dropped 4 bases and J dropped 8 bases, with 16 bases sitting between them. The CDR3 runs to 14 residues. CDR3 region: CASSNDRAFDEQFF. The CDR3 DNA is TGTGCCAGCAGCAATGATAGAGCCTTCGATGAGCAGTTCTTC.

The chain combines TRBV27 with TRBJ2-1, with D unresolved. Trimming removed 3 bases at V and 4 bases at J, with 7 bases between. There are 13 residues in the CDR3. Germline-derived CDR1 and CDR2 are MNHEY and SMNVEV (reference sequence). The CDR3 DNA reads TGTGCCAGCAGTTTGTCGGTGTACAATGAGCAGTTCTTC. It is translated as CASSLSVYNEQFF.

This clone was picked up one time. The chain links TRBV10-3 to TRBJ1-3, with 10 bases aligning to TRBD1. V lost 6 bases, J lost 0 bases, and 20 bases stayed unmatched. There are 21 residues in the CDR3. The germline CDR1 and CDR2 sequences are ENHRY and SYGVKD. CDR3 in DNA: TGTGCCATCAGCCCTTTGACCGGGACAGGGGTCACGGACTTCTCTGGAAACACCATATATTTT. This gives the protein CAISPLTGTGVTDFSGNTIYF.

V is TRBV5-4 and J is TRBJ1-1, with TRBD1 identical over 10 bases. With 5 bases clipped from V and 1 base from J, the junction kept 2 bases outside the gene matches. CDR3 length: 14 amino acids. Germline values: CDR1 SGHNT, CDR2 YYREEE (reference sequence). CDR3 nucleotides: TGTGCCAGCAGGGGGGACAGGGGGAACACTGAAGCTTTCTTT. Its protein is CASRGDRGNTEAFF.

A few counts support this clone. This chain uses TRBV6-5 with TRBJ2-7; D is possibly TRBD2 (5 bases). Germline V CDR1 and CDR2: MNHEY, SVGAGI. CDR3 length: 13 amino acids. V lost 8 bases and J lost 2, with 13 bases in between. CDR3 coding DNA: TGTGCCAGCGGCCCGAGGGTAACCTACGAGCAGTACTTC. It is translated as CASGPRVTYEQYF.

The chain is built from TRBV18 and TRBJ1-3, with TRBD1 matching over 7 bases. There are 17 residues in the CDR3. Trimming removed 2 bases from V and 0 bases from J; junction bases left unmatched: 7. Per germline, CDR1 KGHSH and CDR2 LQKENI. DNA of the CDR3: TGTGCCAGCTCACCAATTGACAGGGCGAGCTCTGGAAACACCATATATTTT. Amino acid sequence: CASSPIDRASSGNTIYF.

This chain uses TRBV15 with TRBJ2-7; D gene uncertain. The CDR3 length is 12 residues. CDR1 is LNHNV, CDR2 YYDKDF, per germline (reference sequence). V gave up 4 bases and J gave up 3 bases, with 7 bases separating them. The CDR3 loop is CATSIRYYEQYF. Here the CDR3 DNA reads TGTGCCACCAGCATTAGATACTACGAGCAGTACTTC.

The chain's CDR3 is CASRNRGRPQHF. In DNA, the CDR3 is TGTGCCAGCAGGAACCGGGGGAGGCCCCAGCATTTT. The V and J genes are TRBV6-5 and TRBJ1-5; D possibly corresponds to TRBD1 (5 bases). The CDR3 sequence is 12 residues long. CDR1 and CDR2 from the germline V gene are MNHEY and SVGAGI. Trimming shortened V by 6 bases and J by 9 bases, and 12 bases separated the two germline ends.

This chain links TRBV5-6 with TRBJ2-3; D not certain. The germline V gene encodes CDR1 SGHDT and CDR2 YYEEEE. Trimming removed 0 bases from V and 0 bases from J, with 2 bases in between. This CDR3 is built from 13 residues. The CDR3 DNA is TGTGCCAGCAGCTTGGCTAGCACAGATACGCAGTATTTT. It specifies CASSLASTDTQYF.

The chain employs TRBV19 and TRBJ1-5; D might be TRBD1 (6 bases). Looked up from germline, CDR1 is LNHDA and CDR2 is SQIVND (reference sequence). The CDR3 runs to 15 residues. V was trimmed by 6 bases and J by 2 bases, leaving 14 bases between them. The DNA for the CDR3 is TGTGCCAGTAGCCCTGCAGGGGTCGGCAATCAGCCCCAGCATTTT. This translates into CASSPAGVGNQPQHF.

This clone was seen only once. The rearrangement uses TRBV18 and TRBJ1-2; D unclear. The CDR3 runs 15 residues. Germline V CDR1 and CDR2: KGHSH, LQKENI. The V end was cut by 3 bases, the J end by 3 bases, with 14 bases between. The CDR3 sequence is CASSPSVIDDYGYTF. The CDR3 DNA sequence: TGTGCCAGCTCACCGAGCGTCATTGATGACTATGGCTACACCTTC.